This T cell receptor (beta chain) was observed in a study of blood T cell repertoires in COVID-19. Turning to the study itself: Whether acute or convalescent, the COVID-19 samples came from the United States, Italy and Spain.

Germline V gene data show CDR1 as LGHNA and CDR2 as YSLEER. The CDR3 runs 14 residues. V was pared by 0 bases and J by 3 bases, with 8 bases between. Enrolled through a virtual design, the participants were between about 18 and 89 years of age and came from around 25 US areas. TCRdb's table, derived via immunoSEQ multiplex PCR, lists solely in-frame clones and lacks some. The table has 120,000 to 150,000 clones, roughly 84% seen once. The rearrangement joins TRBV4-3 to TRBJ1-2; unclear D gene. The sequencing input was PBMCs or T cells enriched from blood (not recorded which). This clonotype originated in a woman aged 45 to 65 who had been exposed to COVID-19. The DNA of the CDR3 is TGCGCCAGCAGCCAAGATCTGGGCTACTATGGCTACACCTTC. As protein: CASSQDLGYYGYTF.